What follows is one TCR beta chain and its context. The data were obtained in a study of blood T cell repertoires in COVID-19. Study at large: From T cells, B-cell-depleted T cells, or PBMCs came the material, which was cDNA or gDNA.

CDR3 length equals 13 residues. Trimming took off 5 bases at V and 1 base at J, with 8 bases between the two ends. Clones were read by immunoSEQ multiplex PCR, and TCRdb kept only the in-frame ones, dropping some. The sample holds around 700,000 clones; 75% to 90% are singletons and the top ten take over 0.2%. This sequence was found in a woman under 30 with acute or convalescent COVID-19. The gene calls are TRBV12-3 or TRBV12-4 and TRBJ1-1; D is uncertain. Sequencing input: peripheral blood. The CDR3 reads CASSNQQNTEAFF. CDR3 bases: TGTGCCAGCAGTAATCAACAGAACACTGAAGCTTTCTTT.